The 18 T cell receptor beta chains presented below share a single source sample, sequenced in a study of control samples from healthy donors and cancer patients. This table comes from immunoSEQ multiplex PCR, and its TCRdb copy is limited to in-frame clones, with some not included. Among 170,000 or so clones listed, about 90% were seen once. Source material: blood. The receptors derive from a woman between 35 and 50 years old in good health.

Here the CDR3 reads CAPLATNTGELFF. The CDR3 DNA is TGTGCCCCCCTGGCCACTAACACCGGGGAGCTGTTTTTT. V usage is TRBV9 and J usage is TRBJ2-2; D is undetermined. Trimming pared 10 bases from V and 2 bases from J, leaving 12 bases between. CDR3 length: 13 residues. The V gene's germline CDR1 is SGDLS and CDR2 YYNGEE.

This clone appeared a single time. This rearrangement joins TRBV10-3 to TRBJ2-1; D gene unclear. V was clipped by 2 bases and J by 6 bases, with 5 bases between them. Germline V CDR1 and CDR2: ENHRY, SYGVKD. CDR3 length equals 12 residues. The DNA of the CDR3 is TGTGCCATCAGTGAGGGGCCCAATGAGCAGTTCTTC. Translated, it gives CAISEGPNEQFF.

Concerning this clone: One end of the junction varies from germline; a read error may be responsible. The CDR3 DNA is TGTGCCACCAGTGCCTTCACGGGACACGTCAACAATGAGCAGTTCTTC. Translating it yields CATSAFTGHVNNEQFF. J is TRBJ2-1 and V is TRBV6-1; D might be TRBD1 (6 bases). Germline loops: CDR1 MNHNS, CDR2 SASEGT. The CDR3 loop spans 16 amino acids.

This chain uses TRBV5-1 with TRBJ2-5; perhaps TRBD2 as D (6 bases). From germline, CDR1 is SGHRS and CDR2 YFSETQ. The germline V and J ends were trimmed by 2 bases and 5 bases, with 10 bases remaining between them. The CDR3 loop spans 13 amino acids. The CDR3 here is CASSLGGAETQYF. The CDR3 bases are TGCGCCAGCAGCTTAGGAGGGGCGGAGACCCAGTACTTC. The entire variable domain, with the rest obtained from reference TRBV5-1 and TRBJ2-5, is as follows: KAGVTQTPRYLIKTRGQQVTLSCSPISGHRSVSWYQQTPGQGLQFLFEYFSETQRNKGNFPGRFSGRQFSNSRSEMNVSTLELGDSALYLCASSLGGAETQYFGPGTRLLVL.

The V and J genes are TRBV25-1 and TRBJ2-2, with 8 bases fitting TRBD1. Germline V gives CDR1 MGHDK, CDR2 SYGVNS. Unmatched junction bases numbered 11, after V lost 0 bases and J lost 8 bases. The length of the CDR3 is 17 residues. CDR3 loop: CASSEYYPGQVTGELFF. In DNA, the CDR3 is TGTGCCAGCAGTGAATACTATCCGGGACAGGTCACTGGGGAGCTGTTTTTT.

V is TRBV7-9 and J is TRBJ1-6, with 8 positions matching TRBD1. Per germline, CDR1 SEHNR and CDR2 FQNEAQ (reference sequence). The CDR3 consists of 17 residues. V dropped 5 bases and J dropped 16; count of bases not matched to a gene: 22. In DNA, the CDR3 is TGTGCCAGCAGCCTATGGGTGGGAGGCTTCGGGACAGGTTTACTCCACTTT. This gives the protein CASSLWVGGFGTGLLHF.

The rearrangement uses TRBV18 and TRBJ1-1; 7 bases match TRBD1. The trim removed 3 bases at V and 4 bases at J, leaving 8 bases unmatched. Looked up from germline, CDR1 is KGHSH and CDR2 is LQKENI. The CDR3 runs 15 residues. CDR3 loop: CASSPQGGAATEAFF. CDR3 bases: TGTGCCAGCTCACCGCAGGGGGGGGCGGCCACTGAAGCTTTCTTT. The full variable domain, its missing parts supplied by reference TRBV18 and TRBJ1-1, is NAGVMQNPRHLVRRRGQEARLRCSPMKGHSHVYWYRQLPEEGLKFMVYLQKENIIDESGMPKERFSAEFPKEGPSILRIQQVVRGDSAAYFCASSPQGGAATEAFFGQGTRLTVV.

The rearrangement joins TRBV18 to TRBJ2-7; D uncertain. The V gene's germline CDR1 is KGHSH and CDR2 LQKENI. The CDR3 is made up of 12 amino acids. Trimming pared 5 bases from V and 3 bases from J, leaving 8 bases between. CDR3 nucleotide sequence: TGTGCCAGCTCAGACACGAGCTACGAGCAGTACTTC. Its translation: CASSDTSYEQYF.

The rearrangement joins TRBV19 to TRBJ1-5; 10 bases line up with TRBD1. The V gene's germline CDR1 is LNHDA and CDR2 SQIVND (reference sequence). V lost 4 bases, J lost 0 bases, and 15 bases stayed unmatched. The CDR3 loop spans 20 amino acids. The CDR3 DNA reads TGTGCCAGTAGTACGGAAAGACAGGGGGCTTTTTGGGATAGCAATCAGCCCCAGCATTTT. As protein: CASSTERQGAFWDSNQPQHF.

The gene calls are TRBV5-4 and TRBJ2-7; D is possibly TRBD2 (6 bases). The germline CDR1 and CDR2 sequences are SGHNT and YYREEE (reference sequence). CDR3 size: 14 residues. The V end was cut by 3 bases, the J end by 1 base, with 11 bases between. CDR3 in DNA: TGTGCCAGCAGCTCCAGACTAGAGTCCTACGAGCAGTACTTC. Encoded protein: CASSSRLESYEQYF.

The chain uses TRBV5-4 and TRBJ2-7, with D possibly matching TRBD2 (5 bases). Germline CDR1 reads SGHNT; CDR2 reads YYREEE (reference sequence). The CDR3 sequence is 13 residues long. The V and J ends lost 3 bases and 3 bases respectively, with 10 bases between them. In nucleotides, the CDR3 is TGTGCCAGCAGCTACGGAGCGGACTACGAGCAGTACTTC. Translated, it gives CASSYGADYEQYF. The whole variable domain, filled in from reference TRBV5-4 and TRBJ2-7, reads ETGVTQSPTHLIKTRGQQVTLRCSSQSGHNTVSWYQQALGQGPQFIFQYYREEENGRGNFPPRFSGLQFPNYSSELNVNALELDDSALYLCASSYGADYEQYFGPGTRLTVT.

The chain recombines TRBV2 with TRBJ2-7; D is possibly TRBD2 (5 bases). V was cut by 8 bases and J by 7 bases, with 18 bases left in between. Per germline, CDR1 SNHLY and CDR2 FYNNEI. CDR3 size: 13 residues. The CDR3 DNA sequence: TGTGCCAGCTGGGATAGCCCGGGGTGGGAGCAGTACTTC. Amino acid sequence: CASWDSPGWEQYF.

This clone was detected only once. The rearrangement uses TRBV19 and TRBJ1-1; D is perhaps TRBD1 (6 bases). Germline V gene sequence: CDR1 LNHDA, CDR2 SQIVND (reference sequence). Trimming removed 7 bases from V and 5 bases from J, with 20 bases in between. The CDR3 spans 15 residues. CDR3 in amino acids: CASKSPAAGVTEAFF. CDR3 nucleotide sequence: TGTGCCAGTAAGTCCCCTGCGGCAGGGGTGACTGAAGCTTTCTTT.

The rearrangement uses TRBV6-6 and TRBJ2-1, with 7 positions matching TRBD2. The CDR3 loop spans 12 amino acids. Germline CDR1 reads MNHNY; CDR2 reads SVGAGI (reference sequence). J lost 6 bases, V lost 6 bases, and 2 bases had no gene match. The CDR3 loop is CASRERGNEQFF. The CDR3 nucleotides read TGTGCCAGCAGGGAGCGGGGCAATGAGCAGTTCTTC.

The CDR3 coding sequence is TGCAGCGTTTCGTCCGGGGTCGCTGAGGGAAAACTGTTTTTT. Translation gives CSVSSGVAEGKLFF. The J gene is TRBJ1-4, the V gene TRBV29-1; D uncertain. V lost 5 bases and J lost 10, with 20 bases in between. Germline V CDR1 and CDR2: SQVTM, ANQGSEA. This CDR3 contains 14 residues.

In DNA form, the CDR3 reads TGTGCCAGCACGACCGGGACAGGCCTCAATCAGCCCCAGCATTTT. It translates to CASTTGTGLNQPQHF. V is TRBV6-6 and J is TRBJ1-5; 8 positions agree with TRBD1. V gave up 7 bases and J gave up 3 bases; unmatched junction bases: 8. The CDR3 spans 15 residues. The germline V gene encodes CDR1 MNHNY and CDR2 SVGAGI (reference sequence).

The chain links TRBV10-3 to TRBJ1-1; no clear D gene. This CDR3 region has 14 residues. Germline CDR1 reads ENHRY; CDR2 reads SYGVKD. The ends were cut back, 10 bases at V and 5 bases at J, with 20 bases in the middle. The CDR3 DNA reads TGTGCCAGCACCAGTCGGGGAAGGGAAACTGAAGCTTTCTTT. It is translated as CASTSRGRETEAFF.

The chain joins TRBV4-2 to TRBJ1-1; D might be TRBD1 (5 bases). With 0 bases removed from V and 5 bases from J, the gap between germline ends came to 13 bases. The CDR3 consists of 15 residues. Germline CDR1 and CDR2: LGHNA and YNFKEQ. Here the CDR3 DNA reads TGTGCCAGCAGCCAAGAGGCTATCAGGGCGACTGAAGCTTTCTTT. It is translated as CASSQEAIRATEAFF.